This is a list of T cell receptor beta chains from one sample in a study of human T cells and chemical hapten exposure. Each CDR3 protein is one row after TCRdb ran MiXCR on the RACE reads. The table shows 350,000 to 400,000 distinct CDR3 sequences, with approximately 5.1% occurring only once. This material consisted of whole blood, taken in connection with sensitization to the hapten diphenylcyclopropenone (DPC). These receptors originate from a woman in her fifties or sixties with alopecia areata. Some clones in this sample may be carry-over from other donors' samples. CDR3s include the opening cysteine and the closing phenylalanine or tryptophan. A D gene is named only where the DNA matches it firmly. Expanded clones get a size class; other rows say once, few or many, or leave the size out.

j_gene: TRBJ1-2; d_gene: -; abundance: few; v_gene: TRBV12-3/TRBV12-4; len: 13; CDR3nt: TGTGCCAGCAGTTCGTCAGCTAACTATGGCTACACCTTC; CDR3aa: CASSSSANYGYTF
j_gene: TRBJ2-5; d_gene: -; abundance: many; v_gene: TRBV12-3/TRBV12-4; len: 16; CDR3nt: TGTGCCAGCAGCCCTCCCGTCGGGAGAATGGAGGAGACCCAGTACTTC; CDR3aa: CASSPPVGRMEETQYF
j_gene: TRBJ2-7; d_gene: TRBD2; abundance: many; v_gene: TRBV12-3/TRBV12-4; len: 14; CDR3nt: TGTGCCAGCAGAGCGGGGGGAGGATCCTACGAGCAGTACTTC; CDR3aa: CASRAGGGSYEQYF
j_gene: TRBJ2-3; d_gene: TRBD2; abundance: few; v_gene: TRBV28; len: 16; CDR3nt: TGTGCCAGCAGTTTTGAATACGGCGGGAGGTCTTTTACGCAGTATTTT; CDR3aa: CASSFEYGGRSFTQYF
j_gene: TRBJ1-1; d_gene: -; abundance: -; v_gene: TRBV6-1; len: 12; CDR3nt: TGTGCCACTGGGGGACTGAATTCTGAAGCTTTCTTT; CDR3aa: CATGGLNSEAFF
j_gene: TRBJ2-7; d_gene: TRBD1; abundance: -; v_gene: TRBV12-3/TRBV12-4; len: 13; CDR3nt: TGTGCCAGTGGACAGGGGGCGGTCTACGAGCAGTACTTC; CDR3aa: CASGQGAVYEQYF
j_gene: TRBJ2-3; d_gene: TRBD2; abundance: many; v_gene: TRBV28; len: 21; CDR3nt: TGTGCCAGCAGTTTCAGGACTTACGAGGGACTAGCGGGAGGCCCCACAGATACGCAGTATTTT; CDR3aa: CASSFRTYEGLAGGPTDTQYF
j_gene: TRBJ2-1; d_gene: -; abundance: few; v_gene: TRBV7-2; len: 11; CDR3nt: TGTGCCAGCAGTTTCGTAAGTGAGCAGTTCTTC; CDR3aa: CASSFVSEQFF
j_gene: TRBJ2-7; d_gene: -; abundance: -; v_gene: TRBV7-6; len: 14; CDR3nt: TGTGCCAGCAGCTTAGGCGGCGCAGCCTACGAGAAGTACTTC; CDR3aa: CASSLGGAAYEKYF
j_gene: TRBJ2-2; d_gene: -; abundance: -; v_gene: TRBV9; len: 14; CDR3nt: TGTGCCAGCAGCGTAAGTCAACACACCGGGGAGCTGTTTTTT; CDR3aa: CASSVSQHTGELFF
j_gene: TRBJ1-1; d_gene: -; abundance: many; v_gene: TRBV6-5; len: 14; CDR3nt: TGTGCCAGCTCTGTTGGGGAGATGAACACTGAAGCTTTCTTT; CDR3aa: CASSVGEMNTEAFF
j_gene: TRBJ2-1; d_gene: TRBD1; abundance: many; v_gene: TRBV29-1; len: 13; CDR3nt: TGCAGCGTCGCCGACAGGGACCACAATGAGCAGTTCTTC; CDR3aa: CSVADRDHNEQFF
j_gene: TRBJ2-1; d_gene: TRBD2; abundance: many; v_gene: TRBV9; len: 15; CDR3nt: TGTGCCAGCAGCCCTCTAGCGGGAATAAACAATGAGCAGTTCTTC; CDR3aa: CASSPLAGINNEQFF
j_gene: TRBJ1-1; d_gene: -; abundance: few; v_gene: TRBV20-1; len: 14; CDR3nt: TGCAGTGCTAGAGATTGGAAGAGGAACACTGAAGCTTTCTTT; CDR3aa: CSARDWKRNTEAFF
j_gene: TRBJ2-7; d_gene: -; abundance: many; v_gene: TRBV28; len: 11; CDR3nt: TGTGCCAGCAGTCCCCGCTACGAGCAGTACTTC; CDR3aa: CASSPRYEQYF
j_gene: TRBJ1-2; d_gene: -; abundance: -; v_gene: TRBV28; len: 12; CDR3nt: TGTGCCAGCAAGGGGGGAATGCATGGCTACACCTTC; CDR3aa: CASKGGMHGYTF
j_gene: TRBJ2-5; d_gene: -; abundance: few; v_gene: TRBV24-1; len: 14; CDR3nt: TGTGCCACCAGTGATTCGCCAGGACAAGAGACCCAGTACTTC; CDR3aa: CATSDSPGQETQYF
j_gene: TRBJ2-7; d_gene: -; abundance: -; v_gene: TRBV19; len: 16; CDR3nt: TGTGCCAGTAGTCCGCGGGACGCCTACCGACCCTACGAGCAGTACTTC; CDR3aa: CASSPRDAYRPYEQYF
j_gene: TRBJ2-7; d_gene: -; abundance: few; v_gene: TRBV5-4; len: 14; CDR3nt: TGTGCCAGCAGCCTTTCGGGACTCACGGGGGAGCAGTACTTC; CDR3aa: CASSLSGLTGEQYF
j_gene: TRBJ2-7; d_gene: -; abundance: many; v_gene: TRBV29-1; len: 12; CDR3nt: TGCAGCGTTGCCGACACCTCCTACGAGCAGTACTTC; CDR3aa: CSVADTSYEQYF
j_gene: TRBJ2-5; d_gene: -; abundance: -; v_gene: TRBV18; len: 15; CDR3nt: TGTGCCAGCTCACCGCCGGGACAAGTCCAAGAGACCCAGTACTTC; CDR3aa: CASSPPGQVQETQYF
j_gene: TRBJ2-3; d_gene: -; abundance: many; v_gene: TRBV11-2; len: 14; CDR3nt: TGTGCCAGCAGCTTAACTAGCCCAGTCGTTACGCAGTATTTT; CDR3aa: CASSLTSPVVTQYF
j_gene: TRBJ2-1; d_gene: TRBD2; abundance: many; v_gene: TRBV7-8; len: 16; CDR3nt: TGTGCCAGCAGGCGTCGGTCTAGCGGGAGCTACAATGAGCAGTTCTTC; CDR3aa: CASRRRSSGSYNEQFF
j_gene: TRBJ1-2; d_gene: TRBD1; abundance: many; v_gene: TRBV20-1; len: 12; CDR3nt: TGCAGTGCTACACAGGGGGCGGATGGCTACACCTTC; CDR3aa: CSATQGADGYTF
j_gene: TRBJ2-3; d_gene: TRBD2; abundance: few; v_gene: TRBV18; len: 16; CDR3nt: TGTGCCAGCTCACCACTGCCGGGACTAGCAGCAGATACGCAGTATTTT; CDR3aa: CASSPLPGLAADTQYF
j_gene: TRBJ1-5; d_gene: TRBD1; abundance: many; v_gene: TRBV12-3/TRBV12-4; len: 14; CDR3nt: TGTGCCAGCACCCCGGGACAGAGCAATCAGCCCCAGCATTTT; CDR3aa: CASTPGQSNQPQHF
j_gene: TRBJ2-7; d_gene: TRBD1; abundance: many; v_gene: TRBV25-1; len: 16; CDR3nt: TGTGCCAGCAGTGCCAGGCCGGGACAGCGAACCTACGAGCAGTACTTC; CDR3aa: CASSARPGQRTYEQYF
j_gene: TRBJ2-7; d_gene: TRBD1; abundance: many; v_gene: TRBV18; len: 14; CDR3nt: TGTGCCAGCTGTCCGGGACAGCCTTGCTACGAGCAGTACTTC; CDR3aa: CASCPGQPCYEQYF
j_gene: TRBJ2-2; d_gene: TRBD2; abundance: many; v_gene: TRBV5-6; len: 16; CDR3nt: TGTGCCAGCAGTTCTAGCGGCCCCCTGAGGACCGGGGAGCTGTTTTTT; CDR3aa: CASSSSGPLRTGELFF
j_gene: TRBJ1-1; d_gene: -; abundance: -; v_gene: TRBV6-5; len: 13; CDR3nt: TGTGCCAGCACCGAGCGCCCGAACACTGAAGCTTTCTTT; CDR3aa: CASTERPNTEAFF
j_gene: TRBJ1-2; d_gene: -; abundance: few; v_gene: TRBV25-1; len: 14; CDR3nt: TGTGCCAGCAGTTCCAGGGACACTAACTATGGCTACACCTTC; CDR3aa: CASSSRDTNYGYTF
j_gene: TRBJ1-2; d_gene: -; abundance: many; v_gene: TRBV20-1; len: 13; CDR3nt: TGCAGTGCTAGACTTCCCAGTGGCTATGGCTACACCTTC; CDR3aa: CSARLPSGYGYTF
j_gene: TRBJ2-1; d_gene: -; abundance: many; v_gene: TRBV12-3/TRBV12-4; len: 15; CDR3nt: TGTGCCAGCAGTTTGGAGGGCCAGGGGAGCAATGAGCAGTTCTTC; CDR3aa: CASSLEGQGSNEQFF
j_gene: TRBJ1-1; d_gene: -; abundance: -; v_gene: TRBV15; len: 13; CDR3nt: TGTGCCGTTGGCGAGGGGGAACTCACTGAAGCTTTCTTT; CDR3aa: CAVGEGELTEAFF
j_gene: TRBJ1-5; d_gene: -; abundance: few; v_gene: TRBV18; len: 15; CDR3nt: TGTGCCAGCTCACCAGTATCTGGGGGCAATCAGCCCCAGCATTTT; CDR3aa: CASSPVSGGNQPQHF
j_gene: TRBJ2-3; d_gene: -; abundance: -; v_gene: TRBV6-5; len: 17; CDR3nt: TGTGCCAGCAGTTACCTAGCGCGTGTATCTGGCACAGATACGCAGTATTTT; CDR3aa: CASSYLARVSGTDTQYF
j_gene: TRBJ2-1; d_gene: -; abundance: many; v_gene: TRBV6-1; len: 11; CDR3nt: TGTGCCAGCACCCGTAGGGAAGAGCAGTTCTTC; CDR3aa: CASTRREEQFF
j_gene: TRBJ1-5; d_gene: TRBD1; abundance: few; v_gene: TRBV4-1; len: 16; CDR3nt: TGCGCCAGCAGCCATGAAGACAGGGGACGCGGTCAGCCCCAGCATTTT; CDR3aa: CASSHEDRGRGQPQHF
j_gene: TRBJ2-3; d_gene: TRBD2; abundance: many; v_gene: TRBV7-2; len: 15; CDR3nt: TGTGCCAGCACCCCTAGCGGGGGAGGCACAGATACGCAGTATTTT; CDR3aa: CASTPSGGGTDTQYF
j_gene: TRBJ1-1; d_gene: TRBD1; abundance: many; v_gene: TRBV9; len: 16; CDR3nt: TGTGCCAGCAGCGTAGGACAGGGCCTCATGAACACTGAAGCTTTCTTT; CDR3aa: CASSVGQGLMNTEAFF
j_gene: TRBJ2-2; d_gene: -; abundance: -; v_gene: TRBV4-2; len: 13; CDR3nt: TGTGCCGCCGCACAGGCGAACACCGGGGAGCTGTTTTTT; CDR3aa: CAAAQANTGELFF
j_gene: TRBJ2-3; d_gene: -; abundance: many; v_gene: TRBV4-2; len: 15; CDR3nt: TGTGCCAGCAGCCAAGAAGGCGAGAGCACAGATACGCAGTATTTT; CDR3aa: CASSQEGESTDTQYF
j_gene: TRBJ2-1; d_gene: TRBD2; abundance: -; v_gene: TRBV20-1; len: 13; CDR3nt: TGCAGTGCTAGACGACGCGGGAGCAGTGAGCAGTTCTTC; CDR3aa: CSARRRGSSEQFF
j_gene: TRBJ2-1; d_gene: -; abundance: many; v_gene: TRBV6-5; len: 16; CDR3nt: TGTGCCAGCAGTTACTCTTTCGGGAGCTCCTACAATGAGCAGTTCTTC; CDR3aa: CASSYSFGSSYNEQFF
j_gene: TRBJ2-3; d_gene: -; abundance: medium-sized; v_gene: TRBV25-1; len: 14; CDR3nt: TGTGCCAGCAGTGACGAGAGTCAATCAGATACGCAGTATTTT; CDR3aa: CASSDESQSDTQYF
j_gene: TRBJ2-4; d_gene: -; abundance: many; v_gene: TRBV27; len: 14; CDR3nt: TGTGCCAGCAGTCCCCAAGGGAGTTCGGACATTCAGTACTTC; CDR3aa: CASSPQGSSDIQYF
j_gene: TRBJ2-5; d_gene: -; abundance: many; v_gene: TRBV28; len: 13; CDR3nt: TGTGCCAGCAGTTTGACCGGGAGTGAGACCCAGTACTTC; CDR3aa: CASSLTGSETQYF
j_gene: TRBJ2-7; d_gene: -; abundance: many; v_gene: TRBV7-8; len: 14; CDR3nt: TGTGCCAGCAGCTTACGGCGGCAGGGTCACGAGCAGTACTTC; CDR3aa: CASSLRRQGHEQYF
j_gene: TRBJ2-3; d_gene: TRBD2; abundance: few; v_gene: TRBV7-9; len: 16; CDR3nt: TGTGCCAGCAGCAAATTCCTAGCGGGGGACACAGATACGCAGTATTTT; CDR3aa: CASSKFLAGDTDTQYF
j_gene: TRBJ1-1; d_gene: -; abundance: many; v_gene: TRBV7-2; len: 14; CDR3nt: TGTGCCAGCAGCTGGGGCAGAGAGAACACTGAAGCTTTCTTT; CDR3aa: CASSWGRENTEAFF
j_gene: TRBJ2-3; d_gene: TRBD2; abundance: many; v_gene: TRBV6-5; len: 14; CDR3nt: TGTGCCAGCAGTATCAGCGGGATCACAGATACGCAGTATTTT; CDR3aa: CASSISGITDTQYF